Below are 15 T cell receptor beta chains sequenced from a single sample in a study of lymphopenia after photon versus proton radiotherapy. TCRdb's copy holds only in-frame clones and misses some; the assay was immunoSEQ multiplex PCR. Of fewer than 20,000 clones listed, under 95% are singletons. Sequences were derived from peripheral blood, sampled from a patient treated with photon-based radiotherapy. The receptors come from a woman aged 40 to 50 with cholangiocarcinoma.

The chain couples TRBV6-5 to TRBJ2-7; D remains ambiguous. Per germline, CDR1 MNHEY and CDR2 SVGAGI. V was clipped by 9 bases and J by 3 bases, with 12 bases between them. This CDR3 has 12 residues. The DNA for the CDR3 is TGTGCCAGGTTTACAGTGATCTACGAGCAGTACTTC. Translated, it gives CARFTVIYEQYF.

The V gene is TRBV5-1, the J gene TRBJ2-6, with 7 positions matching TRBD1. V dropped 1 base and J dropped 0; count of bases not matched to a gene: 13. The CDR3 sequence is 20 residues long. CDR1 and CDR2 (germline): SGHRS, YFSETQ. The CDR3 DNA sequence: TGCGCCAGCAGCTTGTTCTGGGACAGTCTGTCGCACTCTGGGGCCAACGTCCTGACTTTC. Translation: CASSLFWDSLSHSGANVLTF.

V usage is TRBV7-9 and J usage is TRBJ2-7; D is uncertain. The CDR3 has 13 amino acids. The ends were cut back, 6 bases at V and 1 base at J, with 10 bases in the middle. Per germline, CDR1 SEHNR and CDR2 FQNEAQ (reference sequence). The CDR3 sequence is CASRPPHSYEQYF. The CDR3 region has the DNA TGTGCCAGCAGACCCCCCCATTCCTACGAGCAGTACTTC.

The V gene is TRBV28, the J gene TRBJ1-1; TRBD1 might be the D (5 bases). This CDR3 is built from 13 residues. Trimming stripped 8 bases from V and 5 bases from J, with 15 bases between. CDR1 is MDHEN, CDR2 SYDVKM, per germline. CDR3 bases: TGTGCCAGCCAGGAGGGGCGTAGAACTGAAGCTTTCTTT. Protein sequence: CASQEGRRTEAFF. Using reference TRBV28 and TRBJ1-1 for the parts outside the CDR3, the full variable domain is DVKVTQSSRYLVKRTGEKVFLECVQDMDHENMFWYRQDPGLGLRLIYFSYDVKMKEKGDIPEGYSVSREKKERFSLILESASTNQTSMYLCASQEGRRTEAFFGQGTRLTVV.

The chain employs TRBV2 and TRBJ1-1; no reliable D call. In germline, CDR1 is SNHLY, CDR2 FYNNEI. The CDR3 runs to 13 residues. The ends were cut back, 4 bases at V and 2 bases at J, with 8 bases in the middle. This CDR3 reads CASSVSGNTEAFF. The CDR3, as DNA: TGTGCCAGCAGTGTCTCGGGTAACACTGAAGCTTTCTTT. Drawing the rest from reference TRBV2 and TRBJ1-1, the complete variable domain is EPEVTQTPSHQVTQMGQEVILRCVPISNHLYFYWYRQILGQKVEFLVSFYNNEISEKSEIFDDQFSVERPDGSNFTLKIRSTKLEDSAMYFCASSVSGNTEAFFGQGTRLTVV.

V and J are TRBV6-5 and TRBJ1-1; 7 bases agree with TRBD1. The CDR3 runs 14 residues. J gave up 6 bases and V 5 bases, and 9 bases lay outside the gene matches. Germline CDR1 reads MNHEY; CDR2 reads SVGAGI. The CDR3 DNA reads as TGTGCCAGCAGTACTTACCGGGACAGCGCTGAAGCTTTCTTT. Residues: CASSTYRDSAEAFF.

The genes are TRBV5-6 and TRBJ2-7, with D uncertain. The V and J ends lost 1 base and 6 bases respectively, with 8 bases between them. The CDR3 runs 12 residues. Germline values: CDR1 SGHDT, CDR2 YYEEEE. The CDR3 loop is CASSLSRFEQYF. The CDR3, as DNA: TGTGCCAGCAGCTTGAGCCGTTTCGAGCAGTACTTC.

The chain joins TRBV5-1 to TRBJ2-3; either TRBD1 or TRBD2 may fit D (5 bases each). This CDR3 is built from 15 residues. The germline CDR1 and CDR2 sequences are SGHRS and YFSETQ. V was pared by 0 bases and J by 2 bases, with 10 bases between. Here the CDR3 DNA reads TGCGCCAGCAGCTTGGAGGGACGGTTCACAGATACGCAGTATTTT. Encoded protein: CASSLEGRFTDTQYF.

The chain recombines TRBV28 with TRBJ2-6, with D perhaps TRBD2 (6 bases). The germline V gene encodes CDR1 MDHEN and CDR2 SYDVKM. Trimming removed 5 bases from V and 12 bases from J, with 11 bases in between. This CDR3 is 12 amino acids long. The CDR3 nucleotides read TGTGCCAGCAGTAAACTAGCAGCCGTCCTGACTTTC. Protein: CASSKLAAVLTF.

V and J are TRBV9 and TRBJ2-3; a weak D match, TRBD1 (7 bases). The CDR3 has 16 amino acids. V lost 5 bases, J lost 1 base, and 17 bases lay in between. Germline CDR1 and CDR2: SGDLS and YYNGEE. Here the CDR3 DNA reads TGTGCCAGCAGTCCCAGGGGGGTCCTGCGCACAGATACGCAGTATTTT. This gives the protein CASSPRGVLRTDTQYF.

This clone occurred a few times. The chain links TRBV4-1 to TRBJ2-2; D unclear. The CDR3 is made up of 16 amino acids. The V gene lost 1 base and the J gene lost 6 bases, with 15 bases spanning the gap. Germline V CDR1 and CDR2: MGHRA, YSYEKL. The CDR3 sequence: CASSQVNMGFPGELFF. In DNA form, the CDR3 reads TGCGCCAGCAGCCAAGTTAATATGGGTTTCCCCGGGGAGCTGTTTTTT.

The chain combines TRBV6-5 with TRBJ2-5, with D perhaps matching TRBD2 (5 bases). This CDR3 spans 14 amino acids. Looked up from germline, CDR1 is MNHEY and CDR2 is SVGAGI. V was shortened by 0 bases and J by 4 bases, with 9 bases between the two germline ends. The CDR3 loop is CASSYSIGRETQYF. The CDR3 nucleotides are TGTGCCAGCAGTTACTCTATAGGGAGAGAGACCCAGTACTTC.

This chain links TRBV19 with TRBJ2-7, with TRBD2 matching 7 bases. Per the germline V gene, CDR1 is LNHDA and CDR2 is SQIVND (reference sequence). The J segment lost 4 bases and the V segment lost 6 bases, leaving 12 bases of the junction unmatched. The CDR3 sequence is 15 residues long. The CDR3 protein is CASSPARAGVYEQYF. CDR3 nucleotide sequence: TGTGCCAGTAGCCCAGCCCGGGCGGGAGTTTACGAGCAGTACTTC.

The chain couples TRBV11-2 to TRBJ2-1; 8 nucleotides line up with TRBD2. From germline, CDR1 is SGHAT and CDR2 FQNNGV. Trimming cost V 1 base and J 6 bases; bases outside gene matches: 14. CDR3 length: 18 amino acids. The DNA of the CDR3 is TGTGCCAGCAGCTTAGGTATCCTAGCGGGCGTTGAGGGCAATGAGCAGTTCTTC. This gives the protein CASSLGILAGVEGNEQFF.

CDR3 nucleotides: TGTGCCAGCAGTTTCGGGGTCAACCTCGGCAAGGCCAATGAGCAGTTCTTC. The encoded protein is CASSFGVNLGKANEQFF. The chain combines TRBV28 with TRBJ2-1, with D perhaps matching TRBD2 (5 bases). The V gene's germline CDR1 is MDHEN and CDR2 SYDVKM. The CDR3 sequence is 17 residues long. The germline V and J ends were trimmed by 3 bases and 6 bases, with 21 bases remaining between them.